A single sample gave rise to the 18 T cell receptor beta chains below, sequenced in a study of CD8 T cells in ankylosing spondylitis. TCRdb fed the 5' RACE reads into MiXCR, producing one record per CDR3 protein. This table holds approximately 350,000 distinct CDR3 sequences, about 15% found once. The specimen was blood, either unsorted or a sorted T cell fraction (not recorded which). The receptors were sampled from a male donor with ankylosing spondylitis or in good health (not recorded which).

The rearrangement joins TRBV5-5 to TRBJ2-1; TRBD2 is a possible D gene (5 bases). The germline V gene has CDR1 SGHKS and CDR2 YYEKEE (reference sequence). The length of the CDR3 is 15 residues. V gave up 4 bases and J gave up 6 bases, with 17 bases separating them. In nucleotides, the CDR3 is TGTGCCAGCAGCCCGGAGGAGGACGTTATCAATGAGCAGTTCTTC. It translates to CASSPEEDVINEQFF. The full variable domain, its missing parts supplied by reference TRBV5-5 and TRBJ2-1, is DAGVTQSPTHLIKTRGQQVTLRCSPISGHKSVSWYQQVLGQGPQFIFQYYEKEERGRGNFPDRFSARQFPNYSSELNVNALLLGDSALYLCASSPEEDVINEQFFGPGTRLTVL.

Ten or more counts support this clonotype. The chain uses TRBV7-8 and TRBJ2-2; 12 bases line up with TRBD1. Germline CDR1 is SGHVS and CDR2 is FQNEAQ. This CDR3 region has 14 residues. Trimming took 8 bases from V and 5 from J; bases not matched to a gene: 3. The CDR3 region is CASRGQGATGELFF. In DNA, the CDR3 is TGTGCCAGCCGGGGACAGGGGGCAACCGGGGAGCTGTTTTTT.

J is TRBJ2-1 and V is TRBV2; 7 bases line up with TRBD2. The CDR3 loop spans 15 amino acids. V lost 3 bases to trimming and J lost 0 bases; unmatched junction nucleotides: 2. Germline CDR1 and CDR2: SNHLY and FYNNEI. The chain's CDR3 is CASSDQRGSYNEQFF. Written as DNA, the CDR3 is TGTGCCAGCAGTGACCAGCGGGGCTCCTACAATGAGCAGTTCTTC.

This clonotype was recorded many times. V usage is TRBV10-1 and J usage is TRBJ2-1; 9 nucleotides align to TRBD2. Germline CDR1 WNHNN, CDR2 SYGVQD (reference sequence). CDR3 size: 15 residues. The V segment lost 2 bases and the J segment 7 bases; nucleotides outside the gene matches: 6. The CDR3 DNA follows: TGCGCCAGCAGTGAGAAGGTAGCGGGAGTGAATGAGCAGTTCTTC. It yields the protein CASSEKVAGVNEQFF.

This clonotype turned up a few times. The CDR3 DNA follows: TGTGCCAGCAGGGGACAGCAATACGAGCAGTACTTC. Protein: CASRGQQYEQYF. The chain joins TRBV28 to TRBJ2-7, with TRBD1 identical over 7 bases. The V gene's germline CDR1 is MDHEN and CDR2 SYDVKM. The CDR3 is 12 residues long. V was clipped by 6 bases and J by 4 bases; unmatched bases: 3. The variable domain in full, with the rest retrieved from reference TRBV28 and TRBJ2-7, is DVKVTQSSRYLVKRTGEKVFLECVQDMDHENMFWYRQDPGLGLRLIYFSYDVKMKEKGDIPEGYSVSREKKERFSLILESASTNQTSMYLCASRGQQYEQYFGPGTRLTVT.

The chain uses TRBV20-1 and TRBJ1-4; D gene unclear. V was cut by 5 bases and J by 8 bases, with 12 bases left in between. Looked up from germline, CDR1 is DFQATT and CDR2 is SNEGSKA (reference sequence). This CDR3 region has 12 residues. DNA of the CDR3: TGCAGTGCTTCTAAATCAGTGGAAAAACTGTTTTTT. Encoded protein: CSASKSVEKLFF.

This clonotype was seen more than once but under ten times. The rearrangement joins TRBV14 to TRBJ2-3, with a tentative D call TRBD2 (6 bases). The CDR3 covers 16 residues. Germline V gene sequence: CDR1 SGHDN, CDR2 FVKESK. Trimming pared 0 bases from V and 4 bases from J, leaving 14 bases between. The CDR3 here is CASSQDPGVRSDTQYF. In nucleotides, the CDR3 is TGTGCCAGCAGCCAAGACCCGGGGGTGAGGTCAGATACGCAGTATTTT.

This clonotype turned up a few times. This chain connects TRBV20-1 to TRBJ2-5; the D gene is possibly TRBD1 (6 bases). CDR1 and CDR2 from the germline V gene are DFQATT and SNEGSKA (reference sequence). V dropped 0 bases and J dropped 6 bases, with 11 bases sitting between them. The CDR3 runs to 13 residues. CDR3 sequence: CSARDTGLKTQYF. As DNA, the CDR3 is TGCAGTGCTAGAGATACAGGGTTGAAGACCCAGTACTTC.

On this clonotype itself: The junction and the germline gene differ at one end; a read error may be behind it. This chain joins TRBV5-5 and TRBJ2-2; 7 bases match TRBD2. The CDR3 sequence is 16 residues long. CDR1 is SGHKS and CDR2 is YYEKEE in the germline V gene (reference sequence). Here the CDR3 DNA reads TGTGTCAGCAGCCAATCCATTAGGGGAGGGACCGGGGAGCTGTTTTTT. Translating gives CVSSQSIRGGTGELFF.

This clonotype has only a few counts. The CDR3 nucleotides are TGCGCCAGCAGCTGGAGTTCCGGGGGGCTAGGAGGAGAGCAGTACTTC. It translates to CASSWSSGGLGGEQYF. The chain links TRBV5-1 to TRBJ2-7; D possibly corresponds to TRBD2 (7 bases). Per germline, CDR1 SGHRS and CDR2 YFSETQ. The CDR3 runs 16 residues. The ends were cut back, 3 bases at V and 7 bases at J, with 23 bases in the middle.

This clonotype has a count of ten or more. This sequence joins TRBV5-1 and TRBJ2-1; TRBD2 aligns across 11 bases. V shed 4 bases, J shed 5 bases, and the junction held 5 bases outside the gene matches. Germline CDR1 and CDR2: SGHRS and YFSETQ. This CDR3 region has 15 residues. The CDR3 region has the DNA TGCGCCAGCAGCCCCACTAGCGGGAGAAACAATGAGCAGTTCTTC. Its translation is CASSPTSGRNNEQFF. Drawing the rest from reference TRBV5-1 and TRBJ2-1, the complete variable domain is KAGVTQTPRYLIKTRGQQVTLSCSPISGHRSVSWYQQTPGQGLQFLFEYFSETQRNKGNFPGRFSGRQFSNSRSEMNVSTLELGDSALYLCASSPTSGRNNEQFFGPGTRLTVL.

The chain has TRBV4-1 and TRBJ1-1; maybe TRBD1 (6 bases). The CDR3 spans 17 residues. The V end lost 4 bases, the J end lost 2 bases, and 20 bases lay between the germline ends. CDR1 is MGHRA, CDR2 YSYEKL, per germline. The CDR3 protein is CASSPPETGSLNTEAFF. The CDR3 coding sequence is TGCGCCAGCAGCCCACCCGAGACAGGCTCCCTTAACACTGAAGCTTTCTTT.

This clonotype has ten or more counts. This chain joins TRBV12-3 or TRBV12-4 and TRBJ2-2, with D perhaps TRBD2 (6 bases). V was clipped by 8 bases and J by 2 bases, with 12 bases between them. The length of the CDR3 is 14 residues. In nucleotides, the CDR3 is TGTGCCAGCCGGGGGACGGCCAACACCGGGGAGCTGTTTTTT. Translation: CASRGTANTGELFF.

This clonotype has just a few counts. The rearrangement uses TRBV20-1 and TRBJ2-7; TRBD1 aligns across 10 bases. Per the germline V gene, CDR1 is DFQATT and CDR2 is SNEGSKA (reference sequence). V lost 3 bases, J lost 4 bases, and 6 bases stayed unmatched. This CDR3 has 14 residues. The CDR3 region is CSASRDRGQYEQYF. CDR3 nucleotide sequence: TGCAGTGCTAGCCGGGACAGGGGTCAATACGAGCAGTACTTC.

The sample holds a few counts of this clonotype. The chain employs TRBV5-6 and TRBJ2-1; perhaps TRBD2 as D (5 bases). V shed 1 base and J shed 0 bases, with 11 bases lying between them. The CDR3 spans 16 residues. Germline V gene data show CDR1 as SGHDT and CDR2 as YYEEEE. For the CDR3, the DNA is TGTGCCAGCAGCTTGTTGGCGGGCCCCTCCTACAATGAGCAGTTCTTC. Protein sequence: CASSLLAGPSYNEQFF.

Only a few counts were recorded for this clonotype. The chain combines TRBV10-2 with TRBJ2-7, with 9 bases that match TRBD1. The CDR3 is 14 residues long. CDR1 and CDR2 (germline): WSHSY, SAAADI. Unmatched junction bases numbered 4, after V lost 3 bases and J lost 4 bases. The CDR3 reads CASSDSQGAYEQYF. The CDR3 DNA reads as TGCGCCAGCAGTGATTCACAGGGGGCGTACGAGCAGTACTTC.

This clonotype was seen only a few times. V usage is TRBV2 and J usage is TRBJ2-2; a possible D gene is TRBD2 (5 bases). The V end was cut by 8 bases, the J end by 8 bases, with 12 bases between. Germline CDR1 and CDR2: SNHLY and FYNNEI. There are 12 residues in the CDR3. In DNA form, the CDR3 reads TGTGCCAGCGGCTCGGGGTATGGGGAGCTGTTTTTT. It yields the protein CASGSGYGELFF.

This clonotype was detected a few times. The rearrangement uses TRBV3-1 and TRBJ2-2; no clear D. Germline V gives CDR1 LGHDT, CDR2 YNNKEL (reference sequence). This CDR3 region has 16 residues. Trimming pared 2 bases from V and 1 base from J, leaving 11 bases between. In DNA, the CDR3 is TGTGCCAGCAGCCAAACCTCACGAATGAACACCGGGGAGCTGTTTTTT. It codes for CASSQTSRMNTGELFF.